The 10 T cell receptor beta chains in this list originate from one sample, sequenced in a study of OX40 agonist ivuxolimab in advanced cancers. Measured with immunoSEQ multiplex PCR; TCRdb has only the in-frame clones, and not every one. In the table there are more than 15,000 clones, approximately 80% of which are singletons. The source was CD4+ or CD8+ T cells sorted from blood, collected in a trial of the OX40 agonist ivuxolimab. These receptors were taken from an adult with an advanced solid tumor such as melanoma, head and neck, liver or kidney cancer.

This sequence joins TRBV7-3 and TRBJ2-1; 10 nucleotides align to TRBD2. After removal of 0 bases from V and 8 bases from J, the junction contained 4 bases not matched to a gene. Germline V gene sequence: CDR1 SGHTA, CDR2 FQGTGA. The CDR3 is 15 amino acids. CDR3 bases: TGTGCCAGCAGCTTAACACTAGCGGGGCTACATGAGCAGTTCTTC. Amino acids: CASSLTLAGLHEQFF.

J is TRBJ1-5 and V is TRBV9; 7 nucleotides line up with TRBD1. Germline loops: CDR1 SGDLS, CDR2 YYNGEE. The CDR3 extends over 15 amino acids. The J segment lost 7 bases and the V segment lost 3 bases, leaving 10 bases of the junction unmatched. CDR3 region: CASSATGSNLQPQHF. The CDR3 coding sequence is TGTGCCAGCAGCGCGACAGGGTCGAACCTGCAGCCCCAGCATTTT.

The CDR3 spells CASSGPGQGRTDTQYF. The DNA of the CDR3 is TGTGCCAGCAGCGGACCGGGACAGGGGAGGACAGATACGCAGTATTTT. V usage is TRBV7-9 and J usage is TRBJ2-3; 10 nucleotides match TRBD1. The CDR3 spans 16 residues. V was clipped by 5 bases and J by 3 bases; unmatched bases: 8. CDR1 and CDR2 (germline): SEHNR, FQNEAQ (reference sequence).

The chain carries TRBV5-5 and TRBJ1-5; no firm D call. The CDR3 sequence is 14 residues long. Germline CDR1 is SGHKS and CDR2 is YYEKEE (reference sequence). V was clipped by 0 bases and J by 5 bases, with 9 bases between them. CDR3 sequence reads: CASSLEVGYQPQHF. The CDR3 region has the DNA TGTGCCAGCAGCTTGGAGGTAGGTTATCAGCCCCAGCATTTT.

This chain uses TRBV27 with TRBJ2-7; D might be TRBD2 (5 bases). Germline-derived CDR1 and CDR2 are MNHEY and SMNVEV (reference sequence). Trimming took off 4 bases at V and 3 bases at J, with 16 bases between the two ends. This CDR3 region has 15 residues. The CDR3: CASSSPAEALYEQYF. The CDR3 bases are TGTGCCAGCAGTTCCCCAGCGGAGGCCCTCTACGAGCAGTACTTC.

This chain joins TRBV10-2 and TRBJ1-2, with TRBD1 identical over 7 bases. J was trimmed by 5 bases and V by 0 bases; bases with no gene match: 6. CDR1 WSHSY and CDR2 SAAADI come from the germline V gene. CDR3 length equals 15 residues. The CDR3 reads CASSESRGRGYGYTF. The CDR3 DNA sequence: TGCGCCAGCAGTGAGTCAAGGGGGCGCGGGTATGGCTACACCTTC.

This clone was seen just once. The chain joins TRBV4-2 to TRBJ2-7, with D maybe TRBD2 (6 bases). V gave up 1 base and J gave up 4 bases, with 14 bases separating them. Germline-derived CDR1 and CDR2 are LGHNA and YNFKEQ. The CDR3 spans 15 residues. The CDR3 loop is CASSQGAGTYYEQYF. CDR3 nucleotide sequence: TGTGCCAGCAGCCAAGGGGCGGGGACTTATTACGAGCAGTACTTC.

The gene calls are TRBV19 and TRBJ2-6; TRBD1 agrees at 11 bases. Germline trimming cut 8 bases from V and 4 bases from J; bases unmatched to any gene: 4. This CDR3 comprises 15 residues. The germline V gene has CDR1 LNHDA and CDR2 SQIVND (reference sequence). CDR3: CASRDRGSGANVLTF. The CDR3, as DNA: TGTGCCAGTCGGGACAGGGGGTCCGGGGCCAACGTCCTGACTTTC.

This clone is medium-sized in the sample. The rearrangement joins TRBV6-1 to TRBJ2-7, with 9 positions matching TRBD2. The CDR3 covers 15 residues. The trim removed 1 base at V and 3 bases at J, leaving 4 bases unmatched. Germline V CDR1 and CDR2: MNHNS, SASEGT. This CDR3 is CASSEEGSGSYEQYF. The CDR3 DNA reads TGTGCCAGCAGTGAAGAGGGTAGCGGGAGCTACGAGCAGTACTTC.

The chain has TRBV4-1 and TRBJ1-1, with 8 bases lining up with TRBD1. With V trimmed by 5 bases and J by 3 bases, 8 bases remained unmatched. Germline V gene data show CDR1 as MGHRA and CDR2 as YSYEKL. The CDR3 runs 15 residues. CDR3 residues: CASSAWTGSDTEAFF. The DNA of the CDR3 is TGCGCCAGCAGCGCCTGGACAGGGAGTGACACTGAAGCTTTCTTT.